The text below deals with one T cell receptor beta chain. Produced via immunoSEQ multiplex PCR; TCRdb's table is partial and in-frame only. This table has around 95,000 clones, around 93% appearing once. These data are taken from a study of T cell changes during pregnancy in multiple sclerosis. This CDR3 is 15 amino acids long. Trimming cost V 5 bases and J 2 bases, with 13 bases left between them. From germline, CDR1 is LNHNV and CDR2 YYDKDF (reference sequence). The chain joins TRBV15 to TRBJ1-3; TRBD1 might be the D (6 bases). Specimen: peripheral blood, collected after pregnancy. The receptor's source is a female donor with multiple sclerosis, enrolled in a pregnancy study. This CDR3 reads CATSEQGQAGNTIYF. CDR3 bases: TGTGCCACCAGCGAACAGGGACAAGCTGGAAACACCATATATTTT.